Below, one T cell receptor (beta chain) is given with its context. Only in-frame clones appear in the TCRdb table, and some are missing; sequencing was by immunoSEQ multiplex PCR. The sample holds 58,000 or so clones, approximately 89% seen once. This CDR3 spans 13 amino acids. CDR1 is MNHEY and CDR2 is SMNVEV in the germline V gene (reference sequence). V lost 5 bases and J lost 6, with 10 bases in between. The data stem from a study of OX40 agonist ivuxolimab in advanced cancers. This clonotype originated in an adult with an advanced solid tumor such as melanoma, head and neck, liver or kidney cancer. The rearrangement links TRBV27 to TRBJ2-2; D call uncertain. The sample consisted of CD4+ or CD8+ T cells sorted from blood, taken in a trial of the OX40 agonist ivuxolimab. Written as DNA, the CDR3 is TGTGCCAGCAGTCCCGCGATCCCCGGGGAGCTGTTTTTT. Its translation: CASSPAIPGELFF.